What follows is one T cell receptor beta chain and its context. The repertoire was sequenced with immunoSEQ multiplex PCR; TCRdb's copy has only in-frame clones and lacks some. The table lists about 12,000 clones, 85% to 90% of them singletons. This sample stems from a study of chemoradiotherapy in HPV16-positive cancers. The material sequenced was blood, taken from a patient who underwent chemoradiotherapy. This TCR came from a human donor with HPV-associated anogenital cancer.

The CDR3 DNA reads TGTGCCAGCAGCCCAAGGGGGGGAATCGCTGAAGCTTTCTTT. Protein product: CASSPRGGIAEAFF. V gene TRBV7-9 combines with J gene TRBJ1-1; possibly TRBD1 for D (6 bases). The CDR3 length is 14 residues. Germline loops: CDR1 SEHNR, CDR2 FQNEAQ (reference sequence). The V and J ends lost 5 bases and 6 bases respectively, with 16 bases between them.